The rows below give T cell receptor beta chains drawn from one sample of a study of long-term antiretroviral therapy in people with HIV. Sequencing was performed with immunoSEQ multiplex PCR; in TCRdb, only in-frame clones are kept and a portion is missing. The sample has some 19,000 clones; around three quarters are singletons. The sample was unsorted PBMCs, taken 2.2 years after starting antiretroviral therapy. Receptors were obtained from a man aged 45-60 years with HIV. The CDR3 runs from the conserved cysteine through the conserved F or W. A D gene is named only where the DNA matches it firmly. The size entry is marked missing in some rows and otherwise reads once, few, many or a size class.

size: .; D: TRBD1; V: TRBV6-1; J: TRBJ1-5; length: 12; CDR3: CASRDRAQPQHF; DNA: TGTGCCAGCAGGGACAGGGCACAGCCCCAGCATTTT
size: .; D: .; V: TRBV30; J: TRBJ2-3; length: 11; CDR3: CAWRWGDTQYF; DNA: TGTGCCTGGAGATGGGGGGATACGCAGTATTTT
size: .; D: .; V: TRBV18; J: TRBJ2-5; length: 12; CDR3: CASSPQQETQYF; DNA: TGTGCCAGCTCACCCCAACAAGAGACCCAGTACTTC
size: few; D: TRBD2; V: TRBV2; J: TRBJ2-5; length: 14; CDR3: CASDGTSGEGTQYF; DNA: TGTGCCAGCGATGGGACTAGCGGGGAGGGGACCCAGTACTTC
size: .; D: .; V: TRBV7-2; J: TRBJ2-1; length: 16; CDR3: CASSLGLPSSYNEQFF; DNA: TGTGCCAGCAGCCTGGGACTCCCCAGCTCCTACAATGAGCAGTTCTTC
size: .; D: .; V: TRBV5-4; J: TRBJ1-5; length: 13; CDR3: CASSLNSNQPQHF; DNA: TGTGCCAGCAGCTTAAACAGCAATCAGCCCCAGCATTTT
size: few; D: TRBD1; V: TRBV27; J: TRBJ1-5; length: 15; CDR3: CASSRDRAGNQPQHF; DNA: TGTGCCAGCAGTCGGGACAGGGCGGGCAATCAGCCCCAGCATTTT
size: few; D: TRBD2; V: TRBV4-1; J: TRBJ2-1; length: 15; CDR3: CASSGLAGVNNEQFF; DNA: TGCGCCAGCAGCGGACTAGCGGGAGTGAACAATGAGCAGTTCTTC
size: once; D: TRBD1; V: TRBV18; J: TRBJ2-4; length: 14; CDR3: CASSPDRLSGIQYF; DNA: TGTGCCAGCTCACCGGACAGGTTAAGTGGCATTCAGTACTTC
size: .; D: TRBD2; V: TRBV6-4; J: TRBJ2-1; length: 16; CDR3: CASSDSVAGGSNEQFF; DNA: TGTGCCAGCAGTGACTCTGTAGCGGGAGGGTCCAATGAGCAGTTCTTC
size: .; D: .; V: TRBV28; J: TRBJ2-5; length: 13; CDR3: CASSRTQAETQYF; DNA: TGTGCCAGCAGCCGGACCCAGGCGGAGACCCAGTACTTC
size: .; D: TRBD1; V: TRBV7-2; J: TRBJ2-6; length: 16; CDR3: CASSLADRVGANVLTF; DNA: TGTGCCAGCAGCTTAGCGGACAGGGTGGGGGCCAACGTCCTGACTTTC
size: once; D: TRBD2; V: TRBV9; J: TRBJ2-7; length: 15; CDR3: CASSPGLAEHYEQYF; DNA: TGTGCCAGCAGCCCTGGACTAGCGGAGCACTACGAGCAGTACTTC
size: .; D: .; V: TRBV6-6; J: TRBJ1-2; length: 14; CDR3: CASSYGQASYGYTF; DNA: TGTGCCAGCAGTTACGGGCAGGCTTCATATGGCTACACCTTC
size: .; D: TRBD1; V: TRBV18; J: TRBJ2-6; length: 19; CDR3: CASSPWMTGVNSGANVLTF; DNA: TGTGCCAGCTCACCGTGGATGACAGGGGTGAACTCTGGGGCCAACGTCCTGACTTTC
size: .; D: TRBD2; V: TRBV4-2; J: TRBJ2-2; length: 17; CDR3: CASSQAGLALNTGELFF; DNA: TGTGCCAGCAGCCAAGCGGGACTAGCCCTAAACACCGGGGAGCTGTTTTTT
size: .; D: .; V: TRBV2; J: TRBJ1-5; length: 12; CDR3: CASSWANQPQHF; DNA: TGTGCCAGCAGTTGGGCGAATCAGCCCCAGCATTTT
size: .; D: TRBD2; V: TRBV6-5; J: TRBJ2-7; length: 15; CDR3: CASSYGAGGPYEQYF; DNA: TGTGCCAGCAGTTACGGAGCGGGAGGACCCTACGAGCAGTACTTC
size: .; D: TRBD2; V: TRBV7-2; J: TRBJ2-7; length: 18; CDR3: CASSLGTSGRPSSYEQYF; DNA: TGTGCCAGCAGCTTAGGGACTAGCGGGAGACCTAGCTCCTACGAGCAGTACTTC
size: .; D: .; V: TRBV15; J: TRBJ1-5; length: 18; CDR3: CATSRGFTGRGTTQPQHF; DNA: TGTGCCACCAGCAGAGGGTTCACAGGCCGAGGTACAACGCAGCCCCAGCATTTT
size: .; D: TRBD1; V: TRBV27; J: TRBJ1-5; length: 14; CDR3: CASSSDRVGQPQHF; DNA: TGTGCCAGCAGCTCGGACAGGGTGGGTCAGCCCCAGCATTTT
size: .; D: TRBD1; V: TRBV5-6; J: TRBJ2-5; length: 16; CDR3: CASSLGWTGGQETQYF; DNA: TGTGCCAGCAGCTTGGGATGGACAGGGGGCCAAGAGACCCAGTACTTC
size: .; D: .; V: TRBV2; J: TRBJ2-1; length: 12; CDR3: CASSEQSTEQFF; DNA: TGTGCCAGCAGTGAACAATCGACTGAGCAGTTCTTC
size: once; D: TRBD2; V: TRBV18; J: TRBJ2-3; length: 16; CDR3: CASSPRLAGDTDTQYF; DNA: TGTGCCAGCTCCCCCAGACTAGCGGGGGACACAGATACGCAGTATTTT
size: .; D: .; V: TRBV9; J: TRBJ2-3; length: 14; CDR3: CASGGTHLTDTQYF; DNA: TGTGCCAGCGGAGGGACCCACCTCACAGATACGCAGTATTTT
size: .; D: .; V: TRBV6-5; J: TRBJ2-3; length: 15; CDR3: CASRRGPTSTDTQYF; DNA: TGTGCCAGCAGAAGAGGACCCACTAGCACAGATACGCAGTATTTT
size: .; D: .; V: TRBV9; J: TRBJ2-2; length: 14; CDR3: CASSVVGNTGELFF; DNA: TGTGCCAGCAGCGTAGTAGGGAACACCGGGGAGCTGTTTTTT
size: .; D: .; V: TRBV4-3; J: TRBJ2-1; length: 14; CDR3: CASSPAAEHNEQFF; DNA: TGCGCCAGCAGCCCCGCGGCCGAGCACAATGAGCAGTTCTTC
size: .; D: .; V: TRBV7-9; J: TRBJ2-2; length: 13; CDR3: CASSSDSTGELFF; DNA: TGTGCCAGCAGTTCGGACAGCACCGGGGAGCTGTTTTTT
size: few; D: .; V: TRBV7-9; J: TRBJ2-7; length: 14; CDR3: CASSLGAGGYEQYF; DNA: TGTGCCAGCAGCTTGGGGGCCGGAGGCTACGAGCAGTACTTC
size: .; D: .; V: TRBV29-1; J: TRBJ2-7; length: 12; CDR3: CSVPTGIREQYF; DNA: TGCAGCGTCCCAACAGGGATCCGGGAGCAGTACTTC
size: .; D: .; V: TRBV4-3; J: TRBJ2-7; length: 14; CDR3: CASSQEVASYEQYF; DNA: TGCGCCAGCAGCCAAGAGGTTGCGTCCTACGAGCAGTACTTC
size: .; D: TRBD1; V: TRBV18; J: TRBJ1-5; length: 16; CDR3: CASSPLDRGKSQPQHF; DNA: TGTGCCAGCTCACCACTTGACAGGGGGAAAAGTCAGCCCCAGCATTTT
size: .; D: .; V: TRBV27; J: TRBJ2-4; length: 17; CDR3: CASSLHLTVGAKNIQYF; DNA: TGTGCCAGCAGTTTACATCTGACAGTGGGAGCCAAAAACATTCAGTACTTC
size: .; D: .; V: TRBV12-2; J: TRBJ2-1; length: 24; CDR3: CASRTIPSNPGGGSSPPFYNEQFF; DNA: TGTGCAAGTCGCACCATTCCATCCAACCCCGGAGGGGGGTCGAGTCCCCCCTTTTACAATGAGCAGTTCTTC
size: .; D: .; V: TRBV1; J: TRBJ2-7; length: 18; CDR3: CTSSQDGPRVAGSYEQYF; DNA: TGCACCAGCAGCCAAGACGGTCCGCGGGTAGCGGGGTCCTACGAGCAGTACTTC